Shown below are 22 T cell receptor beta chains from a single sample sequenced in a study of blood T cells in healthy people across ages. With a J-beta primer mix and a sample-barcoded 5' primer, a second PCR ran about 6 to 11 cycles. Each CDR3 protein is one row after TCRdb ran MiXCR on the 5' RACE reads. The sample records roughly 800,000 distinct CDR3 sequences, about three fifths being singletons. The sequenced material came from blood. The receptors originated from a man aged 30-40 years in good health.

CDR3 coding DNA: TGCAGTGCTAGAGATCTGGGGATAGCGGGCAACCAAGAGACCCAGTACTTC. Amino acid sequence: CSARDLGIAGNQETQYF. The chain employs TRBV20-1 and TRBJ2-5, with TRBD2 matching over 7 bases. The CDR3 is 17 amino acids. Germline CDR1 reads DFQATT; CDR2 reads SNEGSKA (reference sequence). V shed 0 bases and J 0 bases; nucleotides not matched to a gene: 10.

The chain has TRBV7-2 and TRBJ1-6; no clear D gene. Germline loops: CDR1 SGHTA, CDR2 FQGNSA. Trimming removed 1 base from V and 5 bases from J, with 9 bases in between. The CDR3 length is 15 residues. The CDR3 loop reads CASSLVEPNNSPLHF. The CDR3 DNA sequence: TGTGCCAGCAGCTTAGTGGAGCCAAATAATTCACCCCTCCACTTT.

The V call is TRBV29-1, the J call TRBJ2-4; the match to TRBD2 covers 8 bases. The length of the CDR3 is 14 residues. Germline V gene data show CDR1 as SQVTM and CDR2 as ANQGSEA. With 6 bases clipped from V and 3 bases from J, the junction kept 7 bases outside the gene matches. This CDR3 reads CSVGGAGGKNIQYF. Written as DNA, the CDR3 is TGCAGCGTGGGGGGGGCGGGAGGCAAAAACATTCAGTACTTC.

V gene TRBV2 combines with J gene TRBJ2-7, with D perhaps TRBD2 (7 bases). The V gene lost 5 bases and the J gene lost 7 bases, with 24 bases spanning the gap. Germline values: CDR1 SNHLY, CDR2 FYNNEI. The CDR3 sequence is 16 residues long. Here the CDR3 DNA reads TGTGCCAGCAGTCGGGGGGCCCTAGCGCCAAGCAATGAGCAGTACTTC. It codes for CASSRGALAPSNEQYF.

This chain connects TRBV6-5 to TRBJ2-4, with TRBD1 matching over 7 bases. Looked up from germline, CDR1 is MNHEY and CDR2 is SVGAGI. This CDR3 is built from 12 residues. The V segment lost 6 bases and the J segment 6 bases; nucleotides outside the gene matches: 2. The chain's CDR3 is CASRRQGNIQYF. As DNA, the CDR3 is TGTGCCAGCAGACGACAGGGAAACATTCAGTACTTC.

The CDR3 here is CASSLKPNYGYTF. As DNA, the CDR3 is TGTGCCAGCAGCTTAAAGCCCAACTATGGCTACACCTTC. The chain has TRBV13 and TRBJ1-2; D not resolved. The CDR3 consists of 13 residues. V lost 2 bases, J lost 2 bases, and 6 bases lay in between. CDR1 is PRHDT, CDR2 FYEKMQ, per germline (reference sequence).

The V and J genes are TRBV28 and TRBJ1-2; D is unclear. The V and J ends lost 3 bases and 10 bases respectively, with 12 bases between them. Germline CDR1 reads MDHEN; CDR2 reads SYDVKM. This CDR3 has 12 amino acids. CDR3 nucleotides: TGTGCCAGCAGTTTGGCAGGAGGTGACTACACCTTC. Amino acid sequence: CASSLAGGDYTF.

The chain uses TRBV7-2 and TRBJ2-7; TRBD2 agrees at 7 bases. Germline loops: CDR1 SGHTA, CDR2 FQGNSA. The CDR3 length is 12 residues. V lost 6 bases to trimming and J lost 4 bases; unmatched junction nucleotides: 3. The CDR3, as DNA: TGTGCCAGCAGAGGAGCGGGATACGAGCAGTACTTC. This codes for CASRGAGYEQYF.

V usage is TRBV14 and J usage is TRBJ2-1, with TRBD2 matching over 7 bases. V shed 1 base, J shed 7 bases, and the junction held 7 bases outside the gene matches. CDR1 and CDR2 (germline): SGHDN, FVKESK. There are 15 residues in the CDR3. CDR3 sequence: CASSQGTRKVNEQFF. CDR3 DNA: TGTGCCAGCAGCCAAGGGACTAGAAAGGTTAATGAGCAGTTCTTC.

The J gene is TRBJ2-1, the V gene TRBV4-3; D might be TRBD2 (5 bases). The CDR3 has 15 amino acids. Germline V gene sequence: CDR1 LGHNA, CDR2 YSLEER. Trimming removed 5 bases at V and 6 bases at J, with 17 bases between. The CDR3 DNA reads TGCGCCAGCAGCTCTCTAAGCGGCGGCGGCAATGAGCAGTTCTTC. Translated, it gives CASSSLSGGGNEQFF.

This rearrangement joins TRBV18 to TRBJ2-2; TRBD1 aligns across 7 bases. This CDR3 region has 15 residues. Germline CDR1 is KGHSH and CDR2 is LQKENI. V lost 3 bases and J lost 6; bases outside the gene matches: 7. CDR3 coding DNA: TGTGCCAGCTCACCGCTGGGGACAGAGTCCGGGGAGCTGTTTTTT. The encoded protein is CASSPLGTESGELFF.

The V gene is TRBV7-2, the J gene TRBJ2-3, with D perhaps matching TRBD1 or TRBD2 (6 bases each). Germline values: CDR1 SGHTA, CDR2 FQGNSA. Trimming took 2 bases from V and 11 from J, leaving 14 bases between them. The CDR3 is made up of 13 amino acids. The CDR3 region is CASSLQRGDRQYF. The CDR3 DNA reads TGTGCCAGCAGCTTACAGAGGGGGGACCGGCAGTATTTT.

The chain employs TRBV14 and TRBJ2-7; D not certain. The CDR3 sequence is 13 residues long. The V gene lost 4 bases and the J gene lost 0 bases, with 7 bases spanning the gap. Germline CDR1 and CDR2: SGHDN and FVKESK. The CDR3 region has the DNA TGTGCCAGCAGCCCGAGTATCTCCTACGAGCAGTACTTC. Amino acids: CASSPSISYEQYF. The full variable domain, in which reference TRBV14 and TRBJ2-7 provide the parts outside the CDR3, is EAGVTQFPSHSVIEKGQTVTLRCDPISGHDNLYWYRRVMGKEIKFLLHFVKESKQDESGMPNNRFLAERTGGTYSTLKVQPAELEDSGVYFCASSPSISYEQYFGPGTRLTVT.

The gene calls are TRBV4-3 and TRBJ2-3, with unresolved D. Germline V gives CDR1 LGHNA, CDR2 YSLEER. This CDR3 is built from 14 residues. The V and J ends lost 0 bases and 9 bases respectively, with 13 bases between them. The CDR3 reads CASSQDHAQGTQYF. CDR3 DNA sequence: TGCGCCAGCAGCCAAGACCATGCCCAAGGGACGCAGTATTTT.

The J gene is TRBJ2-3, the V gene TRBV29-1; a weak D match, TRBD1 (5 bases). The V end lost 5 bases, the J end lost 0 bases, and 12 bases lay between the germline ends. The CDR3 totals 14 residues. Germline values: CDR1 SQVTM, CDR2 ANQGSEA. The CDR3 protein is CSVRGLTSTDTQYF. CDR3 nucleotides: TGCAGCGTTAGGGGCCTAACTAGCACAGATACGCAGTATTTT.

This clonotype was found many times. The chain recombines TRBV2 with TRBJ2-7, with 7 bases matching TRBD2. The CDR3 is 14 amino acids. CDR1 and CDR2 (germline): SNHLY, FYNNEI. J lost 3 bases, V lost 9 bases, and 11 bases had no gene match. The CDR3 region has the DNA TGTGCCAGTACCCATGAAGCGGGATACTACGAGCAGTACTTC. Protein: CASTHEAGYYEQYF.

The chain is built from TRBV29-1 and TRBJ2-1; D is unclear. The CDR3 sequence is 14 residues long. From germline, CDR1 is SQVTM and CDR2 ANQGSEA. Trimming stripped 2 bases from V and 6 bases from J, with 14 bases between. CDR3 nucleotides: TGCAGCGTTGAACCCTCTCAATCTGGCAATGAGCAGTTCTTC. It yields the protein CSVEPSQSGNEQFF.

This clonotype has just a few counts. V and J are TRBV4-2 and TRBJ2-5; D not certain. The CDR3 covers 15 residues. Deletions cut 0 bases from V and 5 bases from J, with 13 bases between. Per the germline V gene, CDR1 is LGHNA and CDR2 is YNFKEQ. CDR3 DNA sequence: TGTGCCAGCAGCCAAGATAGTCCGCGGTCGGAGACCCAGTACTTC. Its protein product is CASSQDSPRSETQYF.

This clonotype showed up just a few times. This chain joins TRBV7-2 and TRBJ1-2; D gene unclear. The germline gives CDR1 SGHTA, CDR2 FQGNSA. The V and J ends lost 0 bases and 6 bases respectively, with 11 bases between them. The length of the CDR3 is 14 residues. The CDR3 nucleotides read TGTGCCAGCAGCTTAGCGGTGGCTGAAGATGGCTACACCTTC. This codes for CASSLAVAEDGYTF. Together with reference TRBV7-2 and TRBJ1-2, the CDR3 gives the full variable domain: GAGVSQSPSNKVTEKGKDVELRCDPISGHTALYWYRQSLGQGLEFLIYFQGNSAPDKSGLPSDRFSAERTGGSVSTLTIQRTQQEDSAVYLCASSLAVAEDGYTFGSGTRLTVV.

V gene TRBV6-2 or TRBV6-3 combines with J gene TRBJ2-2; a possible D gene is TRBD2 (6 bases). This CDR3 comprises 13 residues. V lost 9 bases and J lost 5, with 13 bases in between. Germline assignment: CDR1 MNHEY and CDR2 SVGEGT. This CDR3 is CASFRGVTGELFF. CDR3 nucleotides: TGTGCCAGTTTTCGCGGGGTGACCGGGGAGCTGTTTTTT.

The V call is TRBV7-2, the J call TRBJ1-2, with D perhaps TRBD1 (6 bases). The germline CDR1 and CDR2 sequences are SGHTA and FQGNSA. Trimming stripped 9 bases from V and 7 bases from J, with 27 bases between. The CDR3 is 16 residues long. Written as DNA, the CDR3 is TGTGCCAGTAGCCCAGAAATCTTTCCCACAGGGCCTGGCTACACCTTC. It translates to CASSPEIFPTGPGYTF.

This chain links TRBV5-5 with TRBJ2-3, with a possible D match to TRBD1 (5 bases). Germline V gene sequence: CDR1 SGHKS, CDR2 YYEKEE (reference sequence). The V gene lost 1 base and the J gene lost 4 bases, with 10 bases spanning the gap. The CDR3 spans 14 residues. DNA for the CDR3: TGTGCCAGCAGCTTGCCAGGGCGCGCAGATACGCAGTATTTT. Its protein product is CASSLPGRADTQYF. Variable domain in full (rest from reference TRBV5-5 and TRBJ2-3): DAGVTQSPTHLIKTRGQQVTLRCSPISGHKSVSWYQQVLGQGPQFIFQYYEKEERGRGNFPDRFSARQFPNYSSELNVNALLLGDSALYLCASSLPGRADTQYFGPGTRLTVL.